This T cell receptor beta chain was captured by sequencing in a study of CD8+CD57+ T cells in acquired aplastic anemia. Overall study findings and caveats: The same twenty-nine CD8+ CDR3 sequences occurred in patients and in controls.

This clonotype was recorded many times. The antigen is unknown. Sequencing involved patients with CD8+CD57+ cell expansion previously shown by flow cytometry. There was no therapy given to any patient before the blood sampling took place. The CDR3 length is 13 residues. V lost 5 bases to trimming and J lost 5 bases; unmatched junction nucleotides: 3. The germline V gene has CDR1 SGHTA and CDR2 FQGTGA. Profiling of TCR beta VDJ combinations and CDR3 sequences used genomic DNA as template. TCRdb reprocessed the reads via MiXCR and lists one record per CDR3 protein. Among 200,000 or so distinct CDR3 sequences listed, about half were seen once.

V gene TRBV7-3 combines with J gene TRBJ1-1; 9 bases fit TRBD1. The sequence was obtained from a human donor with aplastic anemia. Sequencing was done on a sample of sorted CD4+, CD8+, or CD8+CD57+ T cells (not recorded which) from PBMCs. CDR3 DNA sequence: TGTGCCAGCAGCCACGGACAGGGGACTGAAGCTTTCTTT. Its protein product is CASSHGQGTEAFF.